The sample holds many counts of the clone carrying this T cell receptor beta chain. Its antigen remains unidentified. This sample was included in a study of CD8 T cells in ankylosing spondylitis. TCRdb processed the 5' RACE reads anew with MiXCR; each CDR3 protein has one entry. The table has some 250,000 distinct CDR3 sequences, around 9.1% seen once. The study's findings and limits: Made up of several highly homologous variants, a TCR beta motif appeared characteristic of ankylosing spondylitis blood.

The V gene end was trimmed by 1 base and the J gene end by 5 bases; junction bases not matched to a gene: 5. CDR3 length equals 15 residues. Germline V gives CDR1 SGHDT, CDR2 YYEEEE. What was sequenced was blood, either unsorted or a sorted T cell fraction (not recorded which). This clonotype was sampled from a male donor with ankylosing spondylitis or in good health (not recorded which). V is TRBV5-6 and J is TRBJ2-5; TRBD2 agrees at 10 bases. DNA for the CDR3: TGTGCCAGCAGCTTGCCGGGACTAGCGTGGGAGACCCAGTACTTC. As protein: CASSLPGLAWETQYF.